The 20 T cell receptor beta chains reported below all come from one sample, sequenced in a study of blood T cell repertoires in COVID-19. Profiled with immunoSEQ multiplex PCR; TCRdb holds only in-frame clones, not every one. The profile shows tens of thousands of clones, around 80% of them singletons. Sample: peripheral blood. Source of these receptors: a man in his sixties with COVID-19, enrolled during active disease.

This clone was observed a single time. For the CDR3, the DNA is TGTGCCAGCAGCTTAGTAGGGCAGGGTGTCGGCTACACCTTC. Protein sequence: CASSLVGQGVGYTF. This chain connects TRBV11-2 to TRBJ1-2; the D gene is possibly TRBD1 (5 bases). V was trimmed by 1 base and J by 8 bases, leaving 14 bases between them. The germline gives CDR1 SGHAT, CDR2 FQNNGV. The CDR3 covers 14 residues.

The rearrangement links TRBV6-5 to TRBJ2-7; 7 bases align to TRBD1. Germline-derived CDR1 and CDR2 are MNHEY and SVGAGI. The CDR3 runs 16 residues. J was trimmed by 8 bases and V by 4 bases; bases with no gene match: 17. Here the CDR3 DNA reads TGTGCCAGCAGTTTCCAATACCCAAAAGGGACAGAGAAGCAGTACTTC. Protein product: CASSFQYPKGTEKQYF.

The chain combines TRBV4-2 with TRBJ1-2; 9 bases line up with TRBD1. Germline lookup yields CDR1 LGHNA and CDR2 YNFKEQ. The CDR3 length is 16 residues. The trim removed 0 bases at V and 1 base at J, leaving 3 bases unmatched. This chain's CDR3 is CASSQDGTGLNYGYTF. CDR3 nucleotides: TGTGCCAGCAGCCAAGATGGGACAGGGCTTAACTATGGCTACACCTTC.

The J gene is TRBJ2-3, the V gene TRBV12-3 or TRBV12-4; D is unclear. The CDR3 loop spans 11 amino acids. V lost 5 bases, J lost 6 bases, and 6 bases lay in between. The CDR3: CASSPRDTQYF. DNA for the CDR3: TGTGCCAGCAGTCCCAGGGATACGCAGTATTTT.

The CDR3 DNA reads TGTGCCAGCAGCTTGAACAGGGGGCTCGCCTACAATGAGCAGTTCTTC. Its protein product is CASSLNRGLAYNEQFF. The chain has TRBV6-2 or TRBV6-3 and TRBJ2-1; 9 bases are a match to TRBD1. The CDR3 spans 16 residues. V lost 6 bases and J lost 2; bases outside the gene matches: 8. Germline CDR1 MNHEY, CDR2 SVGEGT.

This chain uses TRBV30 with TRBJ1-2, with TRBD1 as a possible D gene (6 bases). V gave up 2 bases and J gave up 2 bases, with 12 bases separating them. The CDR3 is 14 amino acids. Germline values: CDR1 GTSNPN, CDR2 SVGIG (reference sequence). This chain's CDR3 is CAWSSADRNYGYTF. The CDR3 DNA follows: TGTGCCTGGAGTTCCGCAGACAGGAACTATGGCTACACCTTC.

This chain joins TRBV5-1 and TRBJ2-7, with 9 nucleotides matching TRBD1. V was pared by 3 bases and J by 6 bases, with 10 bases of the junction left unmatched. The CDR3 length is 15 residues. Germline CDR1 reads SGHRS; CDR2 reads YFSETQ. For the CDR3, the DNA is TGCGCCAGCAGCTCCCAACAGGGGGCTCGTGGCGAGCAGTACTTC. This translates into CASSSQQGARGEQYF.

J is TRBJ1-1 and V is TRBV12-5, with TRBD1 matching 7 bases. Germline loops: CDR1 LGHNT, CDR2 FRNRAP. J gave up 3 bases and V 1 base, and 11 bases lay outside the gene matches. CDR3 length equals 17 residues. CDR3 sequence: CASGLGLPTGEHTEAFF. CDR3 bases: TGTGCTAGTGGTTTGGGCCTACCTACAGGGGAGCACACTGAAGCTTTCTTT.

This clone was found once. This chain uses TRBV11-3 with TRBJ1-1, with D unresolved. From germline, CDR1 is SGHNT and CDR2 YENEEA. V was pared by 5 bases and J by 1 base, with 8 bases between. The CDR3 runs to 13 residues. CDR3 bases: TGTGCCAGCAGCGTGACACCGAACACTGAAGCTTTCTTT. Its translation: CASSVTPNTEAFF.

The gene calls are TRBV9 and TRBJ2-2, with D perhaps matching TRBD2 (6 bases). V shed 0 bases and J shed 5 bases, with 14 bases lying between them. The CDR3 covers 16 residues. From germline, CDR1 is SGDLS and CDR2 YYNGEE. CDR3 in DNA: TGTGCCAGCAGCGTAGTCCCCACGGGAGATACCGGGGAGCTGTTTTTT. This gives the protein CASSVVPTGDTGELFF.

The chain recombines TRBV14 with TRBJ2-3, with 12 bases identical to TRBD2. Per germline, CDR1 SGHDN and CDR2 FVKESK. The CDR3 runs 16 residues. The ends lost 4 bases at V and 4 bases at J; junction bases unmatched: 6. The DNA for the CDR3 is TGTGCCAGCAGCCTTAGCACTAGCGGGAGGTCAGATACGCAGTATTTT. It codes for CASSLSTSGRSDTQYF.

J is TRBJ1-6 and V is TRBV3-1 (or the pseudogene TRBV3-2); D gene ambiguous. This CDR3 is 13 amino acids long. V was clipped by 5 bases and J by 9 bases, with 11 bases between them. CDR1 is LGHDT, CDR2 YNNKEL, per germline (reference sequence). The CDR3 loop is CASSVSRGSPLHF. The CDR3, as DNA: TGTGCCAGCAGCGTCAGTCGGGGTTCACCCCTCCACTTT.

The chain links TRBV7-2 to TRBJ1-1; D is undetermined. The germline V and J ends were trimmed by 5 bases and 1 base, with 14 bases remaining between them. The V gene's germline CDR1 is SGHTA and CDR2 FQGNSA. The CDR3 consists of 15 residues. CDR3 in amino acids: CASSRVGVGNTEAFF. The CDR3 DNA sequence: TGTGCCAGCAGCCGGGTGGGAGTCGGGAACACTGAAGCTTTCTTT.

Here the CDR3 reads CASSGDLDSSYNSPLHF. The CDR3 region has the DNA TGTGCCAGCAGCGGTGACTTGGACAGCTCCTATAATTCACCCCTCCACTTT. The gene calls are TRBV5-4 and TRBJ1-6; D is perhaps TRBD1 (6 bases). Trimming pared 4 bases from V and 0 bases from J, leaving 14 bases between. Germline lookup yields CDR1 SGHNT and CDR2 YYREEE (reference sequence). There are 17 residues in the CDR3.

J is TRBJ2-5 and V is TRBV7-2; 7 positions agree with TRBD1. The length of the CDR3 is 14 residues. CDR1 is SGHTA and CDR2 is FQGNSA in the germline V gene. V lost 2 bases, J lost 4 bases, and 4 bases stayed unmatched. CDR3 loop: CASSLTGELETQYF. The CDR3 DNA reads as TGTGCCAGCAGCTTAACAGGGGAATTAGAGACCCAGTACTTC.

The chain employs TRBV5-4 and TRBJ1-1; weak D call: TRBD1 (6 bases). The germline V gene encodes CDR1 SGHNT and CDR2 YYREEE (reference sequence). With 5 bases removed from V and 0 bases from J, the gap between germline ends came to 14 bases. This CDR3 has 15 residues. CDR3: CASRITGQMNTEAFF. CDR3 in DNA: TGTGCCAGCAGGATAACAGGACAGATGAACACTGAAGCTTTCTTT.

This clone was counted only a few times. The chain joins TRBV6-4 to TRBJ1-6; D remains ambiguous. CDR1 is MRHNA and CDR2 is SNTAGT in the germline V gene. CDR3 length equals 17 residues. Trimming took 2 bases from V and 0 from J, leaving 11 bases between them. The CDR3 region is CASSDPVLSSYNSPLHF. DNA of the CDR3: TGTGCCAGCAGTGACCCAGTTTTAAGCTCCTATAATTCACCCCTCCACTTT.

This clone was seen a handful of times. This chain joins TRBV9 and TRBJ1-2; D ambiguous. Trimming cost V 0 bases and J 8 bases, with 11 bases left between them. The CDR3 length is 13 residues. Germline V gene lookup returns CDR1 SGDLS and CDR2 YYNGEE. CDR3 residues: CASSVDGSRGYTF. CDR3 DNA: TGTGCCAGCAGCGTAGACGGGTCGAGGGGCTACACCTTC. The full variable domain, in which reference TRBV9 and TRBJ1-2 provide the parts outside the CDR3, is DSGVTQTPKHLITATGQRVTLRCSPRSGDLSVYWYQQSLDQGLQFLIQYYNGEERAKGNILERFSAQQFPDLHSELNLSSLELGDSALYFCASSVDGSRGYTFGSGTRLTVV.

This clone has just a few counts. The rearrangement links TRBV7-9 to TRBJ1-2; maybe TRBD1 (6 bases). The ends were cut back, 0 bases at V and 4 bases at J, with 6 bases in the middle. Germline CDR1 is SEHNR and CDR2 is FQNEAQ (reference sequence). This CDR3 comprises 13 residues. The CDR3 bases are TGTGCCAGCAGCTTAGCCAGGGGCTATGGCTACACCTTC. Protein product: CASSLARGYGYTF.

V is TRBV19 and J is TRBJ1-5, with D unresolved. This CDR3 is 16 amino acids long. V was cut by 5 bases and J by 6 bases, with 20 bases left in between. Germline values: CDR1 LNHDA, CDR2 SQIVND (reference sequence). As DNA, the CDR3 is TGTGCCAGTAGTCCTCGTTCAAGGGAGATCGGTCAGCCCCAGCATTTT. As protein: CASSPRSREIGQPQHF.